This paragraph covers one T cell receptor (beta chain) sequence. Its antigen is unidentified. The sample is drawn from a study of somatic mutations in cytotoxic T cells in rheumatoid arthritis. Per germline, CDR1 MNHEY and CDR2 SMNVEV (reference sequence). Deletions cut 6 bases from V and 5 bases from J, with 12 bases between. This CDR3 is 13 amino acids long. Generated by immunoSEQ multiplex PCR, the TCRdb table keeps only in-frame clones and is missing some. Here the sample spans under 20,000 clones, roughly nine tenths being singletons. Study findings and constraints: The antigen targets of the expanded CD8+ clones lacked identification. A significant difference in CD8+ T-cell clonality was not found between rheumatoid arthritis patients and age-matched healthy controls.

Magnetic beads with positive selection isolated CD4+ and CD8+ fractions, whose purity was verified by flow cytometry. The sequence was obtained from a man aged 35 to 55 in good health. The V call is TRBV27, the J call TRBJ2-3; D gene uncertain. The sequenced material came from CD8+ T cells sorted from blood. CDR3 bases: TGTGCCAGCAGCCCGGTTAAGCTAGATACGCAGTATTTT. It specifies CASSPVKLDTQYF.